This T cell receptor (beta chain) originates from a study of T cell responses to AZD1222 COVID-19 vaccine. Assay: immunoSEQ multiplex PCR; the TCRdb copy retains only in-frame clones and omits some. The table lists roughly 110,000 clones, more than 85% of them singletons. Whole-study findings and limits: A mostly white British donor set with more females was recruited, and clonal diversity was possibly underestimated.

Concerning this clone: Its antigen is currently unknown.

Trimming shortened V by 2 bases and J by 0 bases, and 10 bases separated the two germline ends. Looked up from germline, CDR1 is MNHEY and CDR2 is SVGAGI. CDR3 length equals 15 residues. The chain has TRBV6-5 and TRBJ1-1; no firm D call. The sequence came from an adult in good health. Here the sequenced sample was peripheral blood, taken on day 0 of AZD1222 vaccination. The CDR3 is CASSYSASMNTEAFF. In DNA form, the CDR3 reads TGTGCCAGCAGTTACAGCGCAAGCATGAACACTGAAGCTTTCTTT.